A selection of T cell receptor beta chains follows, all from one sample in a study of blood T cell repertoires in COVID-19. TCRdb keeps only in-frame clones here, not all; method: immunoSEQ multiplex PCR. The table lists around 95,000 clones, roughly 87% of them singletons. The specimen sequenced was peripheral blood. The receptor set was obtained from a man younger than 40 in a cohort sampled during active COVID-19. Each CDR3 is given with its conserved first and last residue. Fields, in order: CDR3 length, clone size, V gene, J gene, D gene, CDR3 DNA, CDR3 protein. A D gene is named only where the DNA matches it firmly. The size entry is marked missing in some rows and otherwise reads once, few, many or a size class.

len: 14; abundance: .; v_gene: TRBV7-9; j_gene: TRBJ1-2; d_gene: .; CDR3nt: TGTGCCAGCAGCTTAGCCGCTGGCGGAAGAGGCTACACCTTC; CDR3aa: CASSLAAGGRGYTF
len: 18; abundance: .; v_gene: TRBV2; j_gene: TRBJ1-3; d_gene: .; CDR3nt: TGTGCCAGCAGTGTGAGCTACGTGGCCGAGGGCTCTGGAAACACCATATATTTT; CDR3aa: CASSVSYVAEGSGNTIYF
len: 14; abundance: .; v_gene: TRBV2; j_gene: TRBJ2-7; d_gene: .; CDR3nt: TGTGCCAGCAGTGAGAGCCCAGAGGAGGGCGAGCAGTACTTC; CDR3aa: CASSESPEEGEQYF
len: 15; abundance: .; v_gene: TRBV7-7; j_gene: TRBJ2-2; d_gene: TRBD1; CDR3nt: TGTGCCAGCAGCCCGAGGACAGGGCGCACCGGGGAGCTGTTTTTT; CDR3aa: CASSPRTGRTGELFF
len: 14; abundance: few; v_gene: TRBV2; j_gene: TRBJ1-1; d_gene: .; CDR3nt: TGTGCCAGCAGTGAAGTAACAGGGAACACTGAAGCTTTCTTT; CDR3aa: CASSEVTGNTEAFF
len: 16; abundance: .; v_gene: TRBV30; j_gene: TRBJ2-3; d_gene: TRBD1; CDR3nt: TGTGCCTGGAGTGTACTTGGGGACAGATTTTCGGATACGCAGTATTTT; CDR3aa: CAWSVLGDRFSDTQYF
len: 15; abundance: .; v_gene: TRBV5-6; j_gene: TRBJ2-7; d_gene: TRBD1; CDR3nt: TGTGCCAGCAGCTTGGTTGGACAGGGTTCGGACGAGCAGTACTTC; CDR3aa: CASSLVGQGSDEQYF
len: 14; abundance: .; v_gene: TRBV5-8; j_gene: TRBJ1-2; d_gene: TRBD1; CDR3nt: TGTGCCAGCAGGAGAGGGACAGAACACTATGGCTACACCTTC; CDR3aa: CASRRGTEHYGYTF
len: 14; abundance: .; v_gene: TRBV6-2/TRBV6-3; j_gene: TRBJ2-3; d_gene: .; CDR3nt: TGTGCCAGCAGTTACGGGGGGACCTCAGATACGCAGTATTTT; CDR3aa: CASSYGGTSDTQYF
len: 18; abundance: once; v_gene: TRBV5-8; j_gene: TRBJ2-7; d_gene: TRBD2; CDR3nt: TGTGCCAGCAGCCGCGTACTAGCGGGGGGCTTCCACACCTACGAGCAGTACTTC; CDR3aa: CASSRVLAGGFHTYEQYF
len: 14; abundance: .; v_gene: TRBV6-1; j_gene: TRBJ2-5; d_gene: .; CDR3nt: TGTGCCAGCAGTGACGAAAGGGGTCACGAGACCCAGTACTTC; CDR3aa: CASSDERGHETQYF
len: 12; abundance: .; v_gene: TRBV10-2; j_gene: TRBJ2-7; d_gene: .; CDR3nt: TGCGCCACCAGCAATTTAGAGACTGTGGAGTACTTC; CDR3aa: CATSNLETVEYF
len: 17; abundance: once; v_gene: TRBV15; j_gene: TRBJ2-2; d_gene: .; CDR3nt: TGTGCCACCAGCAGAGGGTCAGGGCCCTTGAACACCGGGGAGCTGTTTTTT; CDR3aa: CATSRGSGPLNTGELFF
len: 13; abundance: few; v_gene: TRBV30; j_gene: TRBJ1-5; d_gene: .; CDR3nt: TGTGCCTGGAGTGCCAGGGTTGGACAGCCCCAGCATTTT; CDR3aa: CAWSARVGQPQHF
len: 12; abundance: .; v_gene: TRBV2; j_gene: TRBJ2-5; d_gene: .; CDR3nt: TGTGCCAGCAGTGCGATCGAGATAACCCAGTACTTC; CDR3aa: CASSAIEITQYF
len: 14; abundance: .; v_gene: TRBV21-1; j_gene: TRBJ1-2; d_gene: .; CDR3nt: TGTGCCAGCAGCAAAGAAGAGGCGGAGTATGGCTACACCTTC; CDR3aa: CASSKEEAEYGYTF
len: 12; abundance: .; v_gene: TRBV6-6; j_gene: TRBJ1-1; d_gene: TRBD1; CDR3nt: TGTGCCAGCAAACAGGGGGCTGCTGAAGCTTTCTTT; CDR3aa: CASKQGAAEAFF
len: 13; abundance: .; v_gene: TRBV15; j_gene: TRBJ1-2; d_gene: .; CDR3nt: TGTGCCACCAGCAGAGGTTCCCCAGTGGGCTACACCTTC; CDR3aa: CATSRGSPVGYTF
len: 16; abundance: .; v_gene: TRBV4-1; j_gene: TRBJ1-2; d_gene: .; CDR3nt: TGCGCCAGCAGCCAAGATCTAGTCACAGGACAATATGGCTACACCTTC; CDR3aa: CASSQDLVTGQYGYTF
len: 15; abundance: once; v_gene: TRBV4-2; j_gene: TRBJ1-4; d_gene: TRBD1; CDR3nt: TGTGCCAGCAGCCAAGATTATGGGACAGGGGAAAAACTGTTTTTT; CDR3aa: CASSQDYGTGEKLFF
len: 15; abundance: .; v_gene: TRBV5-1; j_gene: TRBJ1-4; d_gene: .; CDR3nt: TGCGCCAGCAGCTTGGAAGGCAGGGAAAATGAAAAACTGTTTTTT; CDR3aa: CASSLEGRENEKLFF
len: 16; abundance: .; v_gene: TRBV24-1; j_gene: TRBJ2-1; d_gene: .; CDR3nt: TGTGCCACCAGTGATGCAGGTGCTGGCCGACCCAATGAGCAGTTCTTC; CDR3aa: CATSDAGAGRPNEQFF
len: 15; abundance: .; v_gene: TRBV27; j_gene: TRBJ1-6; d_gene: .; CDR3nt: TGTGCCAGCAGTCGTGGGGCGGACAGTAGTTCACCCCTCCACTTT; CDR3aa: CASSRGADSSSPLHF
len: 13; abundance: .; v_gene: TRBV27; j_gene: TRBJ1-1; d_gene: .; CDR3nt: TGTGCCAGCAAGGAGGGAGCCAACACTGAAGCTTTCTTT; CDR3aa: CASKEGANTEAFF
len: 16; abundance: .; v_gene: TRBV3-1/TRBV3-2; j_gene: TRBJ1-1; d_gene: TRBD1; CDR3nt: TGTGCCAGCAGCCAAGAGGGGGGACAGGGGAACACTGAAGCTTTCTTT; CDR3aa: CASSQEGGQGNTEAFF
len: 17; abundance: .; v_gene: TRBV14; j_gene: TRBJ1-4; d_gene: .; CDR3nt: TGTGCCAGCAGCCAAGGTTTAGCCCGTCCAACTAATGAAAAACTGTTTTTT; CDR3aa: CASSQGLARPTNEKLFF
len: 14; abundance: .; v_gene: TRBV9; j_gene: TRBJ2-5; d_gene: TRBD1; CDR3nt: TGTGCCAGCAGCACCCGGACAGGCCAAGAGACCCAGTACTTC; CDR3aa: CASSTRTGQETQYF
len: 13; abundance: .; v_gene: TRBV6-6; j_gene: TRBJ1-1; d_gene: TRBD1; CDR3nt: TGTGCCAGCAGGCGACAGGGTCGCACTGAAGCTTTCTTT; CDR3aa: CASRRQGRTEAFF
len: 17; abundance: .; v_gene: TRBV18; j_gene: TRBJ1-3; d_gene: .; CDR3nt: TGTGCCAGCTCACCAAATACTCTGGACAGATCTGGAAACACCATATATTTT; CDR3aa: CASSPNTLDRSGNTIYF
len: 14; abundance: .; v_gene: TRBV18; j_gene: TRBJ2-5; d_gene: TRBD2; CDR3nt: TGTGCCAGCTCACCTATGACTAGCGTAGAGACCCAGTACTTC; CDR3aa: CASSPMTSVETQYF
len: 14; abundance: .; v_gene: TRBV3-1/TRBV3-2; j_gene: TRBJ2-7; d_gene: .; CDR3nt: TGTGCCAGCAGCCACCAACCGGGAAGCTACGAGCAGTACTTC; CDR3aa: CASSHQPGSYEQYF
len: 16; abundance: once; v_gene: TRBV7-9; j_gene: TRBJ1-6; d_gene: TRBD1; CDR3nt: TGTGCCAGCAGCCGCCGTCAGGGGGGCGCAGATTCACCCCTCCACTTT; CDR3aa: CASSRRQGGADSPLHF
len: 13; abundance: .; v_gene: TRBV5-1; j_gene: TRBJ2-1; d_gene: .; CDR3nt: TGCGCCAGCAGCTCGAGCTCCTACAATGAGCAGTTCTTC; CDR3aa: CASSSSSYNEQFF
len: 17; abundance: .; v_gene: TRBV7-7; j_gene: TRBJ2-7; d_gene: TRBD2; CDR3nt: TGTGCCAGCAGCTTACCCAATAGGGGAGGGAAACCCTACGAGCAGTACTTC; CDR3aa: CASSLPNRGGKPYEQYF
len: 14; abundance: .; v_gene: TRBV2; j_gene: TRBJ1-1; d_gene: .; CDR3nt: TGTGCCAGCAACAGTCTGGTCATGAACACTGAAGCTTTCTTT; CDR3aa: CASNSLVMNTEAFF
len: 14; abundance: once; v_gene: TRBV19; j_gene: TRBJ1-6; d_gene: .; CDR3nt: TGTGCCAGTAGGCTCGGCCAGGGGAGTTCACCCCTCCACTTT; CDR3aa: CASRLGQGSSPLHF
len: 14; abundance: .; v_gene: TRBV10-3; j_gene: TRBJ1-6; d_gene: TRBD1; CDR3nt: TGTGCCACCCGACAGGGCTTAATGGCTTCACCCCTCCACTTT; CDR3aa: CATRQGLMASPLHF
len: 13; abundance: .; v_gene: TRBV5-1; j_gene: TRBJ2-5; d_gene: .; CDR3nt: TGCGCCAGCTTCAGACAGTCTCAAGAGACCCAGTACTTC; CDR3aa: CASFRQSQETQYF
len: 11; abundance: .; v_gene: TRBV30; j_gene: TRBJ1-1; d_gene: .; CDR3nt: TGTGCCTGGAGTGGAGTCACTGAAGCTTTCTTT; CDR3aa: CAWSGVTEAFF
len: 14; abundance: .; v_gene: TRBV18; j_gene: TRBJ2-7; d_gene: TRBD1; CDR3nt: TGTGCCAGCTCACCAGGACAGGGAATACCCGAGCAGTACTTC; CDR3aa: CASSPGQGIPEQYF
len: 16; abundance: .; v_gene: TRBV11-2; j_gene: TRBJ1-5; d_gene: .; CDR3nt: TGTGCCAGCAGCTTTTCAGCAGGCCAGATCAATCAGCCCCAGCATTTT; CDR3aa: CASSFSAGQINQPQHF
len: 14; abundance: .; v_gene: TRBV19; j_gene: TRBJ2-7; d_gene: .; CDR3nt: TGTGCCAGTAGTAAGCTGACTAAGACCTACGAGCAGTACTTC; CDR3aa: CASSKLTKTYEQYF
len: 17; abundance: .; v_gene: TRBV12-1; j_gene: TRBJ1-2; d_gene: .; CDR3nt: TGTGCCAGCAGCTCCGGCGAGCCGGGACAGGATAACTATGGCTACACCTTC; CDR3aa: CASSSGEPGQDNYGYTF
len: 13; abundance: .; v_gene: TRBV2; j_gene: TRBJ1-2; d_gene: .; CDR3nt: TGTGCCAGCAGTGAATTGTACAGCTATGGCTACACCTTC; CDR3aa: CASSELYSYGYTF
len: 13; abundance: .; v_gene: TRBV7-8; j_gene: TRBJ2-7; d_gene: TRBD1; CDR3nt: TGTGCCAGCAGCTCGACAGGGTCCTACGAGCAGTACTTC; CDR3aa: CASSSTGSYEQYF
len: 14; abundance: .; v_gene: TRBV11-3; j_gene: TRBJ2-3; d_gene: TRBD1; CDR3nt: TGTGCCAGCAGCCTCCGGACAGGGCCAGATACGCAGTATTTT; CDR3aa: CASSLRTGPDTQYF